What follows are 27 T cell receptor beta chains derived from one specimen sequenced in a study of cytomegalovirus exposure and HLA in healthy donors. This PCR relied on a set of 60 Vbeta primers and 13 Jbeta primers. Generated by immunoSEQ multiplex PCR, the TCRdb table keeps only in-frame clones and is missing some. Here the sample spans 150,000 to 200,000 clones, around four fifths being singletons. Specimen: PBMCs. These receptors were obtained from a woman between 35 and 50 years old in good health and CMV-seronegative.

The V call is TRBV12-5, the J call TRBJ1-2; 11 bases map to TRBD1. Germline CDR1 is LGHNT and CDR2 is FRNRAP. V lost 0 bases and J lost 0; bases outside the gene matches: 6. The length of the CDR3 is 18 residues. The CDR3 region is CASGLVWGQGGANYGYTF. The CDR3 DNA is TGTGCTAGTGGTTTGGTTTGGGGACAGGGGGGAGCTAACTATGGCTACACCTTC.

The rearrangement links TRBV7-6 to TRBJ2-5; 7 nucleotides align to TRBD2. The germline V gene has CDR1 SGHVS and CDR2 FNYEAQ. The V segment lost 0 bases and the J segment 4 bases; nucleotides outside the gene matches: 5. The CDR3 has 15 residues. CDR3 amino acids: CASSLAGGPGETQYF. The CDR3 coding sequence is TGTGCCAGCAGCTTAGCGGGAGGGCCTGGAGAGACCCAGTACTTC.

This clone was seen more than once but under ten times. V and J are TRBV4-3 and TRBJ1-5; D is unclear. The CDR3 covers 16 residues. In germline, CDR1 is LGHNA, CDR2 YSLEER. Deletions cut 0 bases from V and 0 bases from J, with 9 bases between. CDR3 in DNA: TGCGCCAGCAGCCAAGATGCGGGAGATAGCAATCAGCCCCAGCATTTT. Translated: CASSQDAGDSNQPQHF.

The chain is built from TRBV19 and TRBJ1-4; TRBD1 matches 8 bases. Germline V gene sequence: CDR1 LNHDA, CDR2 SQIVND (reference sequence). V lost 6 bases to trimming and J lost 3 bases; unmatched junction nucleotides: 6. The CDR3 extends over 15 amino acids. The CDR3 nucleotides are TGTGCCAGTAGCGAGGACAGGGACGCTAATGAAAAACTGTTTTTT. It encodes CASSEDRDANEKLFF.

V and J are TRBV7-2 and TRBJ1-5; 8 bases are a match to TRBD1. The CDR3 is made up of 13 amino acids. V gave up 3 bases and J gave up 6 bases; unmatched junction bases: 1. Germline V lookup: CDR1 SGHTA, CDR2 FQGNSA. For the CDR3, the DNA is TGTGCCAGCAGCTTTACAGGGGGTCAGCCCCAGCATTTT. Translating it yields CASSFTGGQPQHF.

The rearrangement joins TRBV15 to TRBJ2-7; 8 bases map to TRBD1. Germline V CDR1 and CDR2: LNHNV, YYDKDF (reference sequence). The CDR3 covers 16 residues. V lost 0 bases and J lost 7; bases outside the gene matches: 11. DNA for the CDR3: TGTGCCACCAGCAGAGATCGAGGGACAGGCAGGGGGGAGCAGTACGTC. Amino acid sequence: CATSRDRGTGRGEQYV.

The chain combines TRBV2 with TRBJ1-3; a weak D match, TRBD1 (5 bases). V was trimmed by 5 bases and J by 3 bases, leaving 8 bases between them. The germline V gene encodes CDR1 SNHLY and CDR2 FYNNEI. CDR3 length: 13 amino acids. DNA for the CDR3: TGTGCCAGCAGTCTCGACAGTGGAAACACCATATATTTT. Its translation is CASSLDSGNTIYF. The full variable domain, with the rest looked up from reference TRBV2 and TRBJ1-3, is EPEVTQTPSHQVTQMGQEVILRCVPISNHLYFYWYRQILGQKVEFLVSFYNNEISEKSEIFDDQFSVERPDGSNFTLKIRSTKLEDSAMYFCASSLDSGNTIYFGEGSWLTVV.

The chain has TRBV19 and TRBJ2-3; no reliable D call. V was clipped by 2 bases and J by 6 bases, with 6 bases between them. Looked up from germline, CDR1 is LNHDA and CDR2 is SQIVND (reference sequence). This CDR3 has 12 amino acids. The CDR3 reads CASSIYTDTQYF. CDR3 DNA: TGTGCCAGTAGTATATACACGGATACGCAGTATTTT.

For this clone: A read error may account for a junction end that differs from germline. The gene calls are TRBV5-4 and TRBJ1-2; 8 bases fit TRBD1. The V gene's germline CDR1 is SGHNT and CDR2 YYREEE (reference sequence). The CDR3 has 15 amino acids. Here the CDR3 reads CASSLVDRGLYGHTF. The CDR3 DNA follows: TGTGCCAGCAGCTTGGTAGACAGGGGCCTTTATGGCCACACCTTC.

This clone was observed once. This CDR3 is CASSVNSGTMNTEAFF. CDR3 bases: TGTGCCAGCAGCGTAAACTCAGGTACCATGAACACTGAAGCTTTCTTT. The V and J genes are TRBV5-5 and TRBJ1-1; D is unclear. The V end lost 4 bases, the J end lost 0 bases, and 16 bases lay between the germline ends. CDR3 size: 16 residues. Germline assignment: CDR1 SGHKS and CDR2 YYEKEE (reference sequence).

CDR3 nucleotides: TGTGCCAGCAGTGGACACACCTCCTACAATGAGCAGTTCTTC. This encodes CASSGHTSYNEQFF. The V call is TRBV4-2, the J call TRBJ2-1, with a possible D match to TRBD1 (5 bases). V lost 6 bases and J 0 bases, leaving 9 bases between the germline ends. The germline V gene encodes CDR1 LGHNA and CDR2 YNFKEQ. The CDR3 contains 14 residues.

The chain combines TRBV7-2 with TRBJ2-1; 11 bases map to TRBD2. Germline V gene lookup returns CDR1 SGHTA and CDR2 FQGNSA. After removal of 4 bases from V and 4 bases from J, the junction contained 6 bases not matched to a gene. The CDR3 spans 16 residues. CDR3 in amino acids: CASSYLAGGGYNEQFF. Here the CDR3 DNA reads TGTGCCAGCAGCTACCTAGCGGGAGGAGGATACAATGAGCAGTTCTTC. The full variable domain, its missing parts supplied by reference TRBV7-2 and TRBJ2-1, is GAGVSQSPSNKVTEKGKDVELRCDPISGHTALYWYRQSLGQGLEFLIYFQGNSAPDKSGLPSDRFSAERTGGSVSTLTIQRTQQEDSAVYLCASSYLAGGGYNEQFFGPGTRLTVL.

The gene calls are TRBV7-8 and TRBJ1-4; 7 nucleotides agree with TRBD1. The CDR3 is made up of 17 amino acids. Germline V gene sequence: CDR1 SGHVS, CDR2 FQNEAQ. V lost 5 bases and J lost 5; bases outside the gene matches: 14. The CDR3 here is CASSIRGGQIINEKLFF. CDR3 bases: TGTGCCAGCAGCATTCGGGGGGGACAGATAATCAATGAAAAACTGTTTTTT.

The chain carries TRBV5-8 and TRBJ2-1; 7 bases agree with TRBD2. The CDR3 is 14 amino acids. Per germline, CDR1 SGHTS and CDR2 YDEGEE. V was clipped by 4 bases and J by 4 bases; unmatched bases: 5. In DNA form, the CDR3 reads TGTGCCAGCAGCCTGGAAGCGGGGTACAATGAGCAGTTCTTC. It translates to CASSLEAGYNEQFF.

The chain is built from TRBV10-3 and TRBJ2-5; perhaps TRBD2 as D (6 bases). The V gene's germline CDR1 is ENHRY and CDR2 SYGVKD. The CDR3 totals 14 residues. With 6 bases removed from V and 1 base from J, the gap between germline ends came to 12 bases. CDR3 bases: TGTGCCATCAGCGCGACTAGTTCCCAAGAGACCCAGTACTTC. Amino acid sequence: CAISATSSQETQYF.

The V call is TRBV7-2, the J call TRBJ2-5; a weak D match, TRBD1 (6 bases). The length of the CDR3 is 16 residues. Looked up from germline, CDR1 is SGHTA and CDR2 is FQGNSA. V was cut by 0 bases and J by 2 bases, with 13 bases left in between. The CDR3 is CASSLAPGQLQETQYF. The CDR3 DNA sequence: TGTGCCAGCAGCTTAGCCCCAGGACAGCTACAAGAGACCCAGTACTTC.

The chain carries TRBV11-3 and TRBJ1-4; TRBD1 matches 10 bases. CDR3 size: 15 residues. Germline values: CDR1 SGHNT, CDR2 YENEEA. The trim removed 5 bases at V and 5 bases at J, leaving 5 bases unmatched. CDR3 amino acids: CASSLGTGENEKLFF. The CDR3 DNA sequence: TGTGCCAGCAGCCTAGGGACAGGGGAGAATGAAAAACTGTTTTTT.

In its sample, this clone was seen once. The CDR3 sequence is CASSFQAGGYNEQFF. The CDR3 coding sequence is TGTGCCAGCAGCTTCCAAGCGGGAGGTTACAATGAGCAGTTCTTC. The chain recombines TRBV7-9 with TRBJ2-1, with 9 positions matching TRBD2. The V segment lost 3 bases and the J segment 4 bases; nucleotides outside the gene matches: 4. This CDR3 region has 15 residues. Germline CDR1 SEHNR, CDR2 FQNEAQ (reference sequence).

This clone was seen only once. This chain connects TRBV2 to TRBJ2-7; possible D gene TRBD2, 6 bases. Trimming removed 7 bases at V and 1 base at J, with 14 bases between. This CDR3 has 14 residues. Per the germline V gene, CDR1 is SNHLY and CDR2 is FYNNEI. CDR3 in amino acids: CASTGGVLSYEQYV. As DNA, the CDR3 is TGTGCCAGCACCGGCGGGGTTCTGTCCTACGAGCAGTACGTC.

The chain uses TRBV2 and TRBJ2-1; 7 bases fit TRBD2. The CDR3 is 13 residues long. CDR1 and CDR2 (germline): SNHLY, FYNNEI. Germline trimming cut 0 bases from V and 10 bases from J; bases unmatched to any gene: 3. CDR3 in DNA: TGTGCCAGCAGTGAAGCGCTGACTAGCGAGCAGTTCTTC. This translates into CASSEALTSEQFF.

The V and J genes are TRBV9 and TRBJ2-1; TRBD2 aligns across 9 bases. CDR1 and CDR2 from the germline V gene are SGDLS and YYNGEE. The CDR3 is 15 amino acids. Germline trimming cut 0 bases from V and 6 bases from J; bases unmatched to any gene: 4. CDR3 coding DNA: TGTGCCAGCAGCGTAGTACTAGCGGGTTCCAATGAGCAGTTCTTC. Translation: CASSVVLAGSNEQFF.

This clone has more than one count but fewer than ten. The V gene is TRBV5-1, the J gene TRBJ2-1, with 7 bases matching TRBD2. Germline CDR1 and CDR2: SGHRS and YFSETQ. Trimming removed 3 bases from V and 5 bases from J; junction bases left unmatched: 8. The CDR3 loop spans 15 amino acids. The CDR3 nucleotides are TGCGCCAGCAGCTCACTAGCGAAAGGGAACAATGAGCAGTTCTTC. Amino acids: CASSSLAKGNNEQFF. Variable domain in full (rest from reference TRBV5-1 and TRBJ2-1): KAGVTQTPRYLIKTRGQQVTLSCSPISGHRSVSWYQQTPGQGLQFLFEYFSETQRNKGNFPGRFSGRQFSNSRSEMNVSTLELGDSALYLCASSSLAKGNNEQFFGPGTRLTVL.

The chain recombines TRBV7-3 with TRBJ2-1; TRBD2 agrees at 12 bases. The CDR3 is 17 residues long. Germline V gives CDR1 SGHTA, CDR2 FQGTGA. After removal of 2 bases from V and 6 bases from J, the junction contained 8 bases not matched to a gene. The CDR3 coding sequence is TGTGCCAGCAGCTTATGGGCTAGCGGGAGGGCCAGCAATGAGCAGTTCTTC. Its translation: CASSLWASGRASNEQFF. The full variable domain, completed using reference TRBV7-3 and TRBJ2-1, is GAGVSQTPSNKVTEKGKYVELRCDPISGHTALYWYRQSLGQGPEFLIYFQGTGAADDSGLPNDRFFAVRPEGSVSTLKIQRTERGDSAVYLCASSLWASGRASNEQFFGPGTRLTVL.

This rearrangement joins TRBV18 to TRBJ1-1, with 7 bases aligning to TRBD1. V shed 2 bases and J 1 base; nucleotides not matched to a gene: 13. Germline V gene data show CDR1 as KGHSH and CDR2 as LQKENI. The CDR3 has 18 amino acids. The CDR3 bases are TGTGCCAGCTCACCATTAGTTCGCCAGGGGGGATCGAACACTGAAGCTTTCTTT. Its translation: CASSPLVRQGGSNTEAFF.

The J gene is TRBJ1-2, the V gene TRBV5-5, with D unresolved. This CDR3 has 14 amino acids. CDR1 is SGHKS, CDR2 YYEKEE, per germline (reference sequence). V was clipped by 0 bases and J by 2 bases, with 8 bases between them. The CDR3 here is CASSLGAANYGYTF. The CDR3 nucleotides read TGTGCCAGCAGCTTGGGCGCGGCCAACTATGGCTACACCTTC.

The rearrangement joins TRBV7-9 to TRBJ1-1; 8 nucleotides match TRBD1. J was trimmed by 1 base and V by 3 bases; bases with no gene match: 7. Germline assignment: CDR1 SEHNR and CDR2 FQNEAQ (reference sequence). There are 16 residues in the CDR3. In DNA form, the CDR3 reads TGTGCCAGCAGCTTCTCCTCCGGGACAGGGAACACTGAAGCTTTCTTT. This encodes CASSFSSGTGNTEAFF.

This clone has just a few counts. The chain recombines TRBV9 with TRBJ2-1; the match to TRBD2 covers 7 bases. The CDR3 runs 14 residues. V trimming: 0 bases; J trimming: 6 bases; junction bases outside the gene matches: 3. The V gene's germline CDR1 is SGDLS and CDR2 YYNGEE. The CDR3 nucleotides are TGTGCCAGCAGCGTAGAGGGGAGGGCCAATGAGCAGTTCTTC. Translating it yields CASSVEGRANEQFF.